Detailed here is one TCR beta chain. In blood CD8+ and CD4+ T cells, TCR beta underwent sequencing. The authors negatively isolated CD8+ and CD4+ T cells and FACS-enriched TEMRA cells. The entry originates in a study of CD8 T cells in Susac syndrome. Per germline, CDR1 LNHNV and CDR2 YYDKDF (reference sequence). This CDR3 region has 14 residues. V was shortened by 0 bases and J by 2 bases, with 6 bases between the two germline ends. An input of about 0.5 to 1 ug of RNA was subjected to reverse transcription using random hexamers. Coverage of TCR beta CDR3 amplification by immunoSEQ multiplex PCR extended to 54 Vbeta and 13 Jbeta. MiXCR, run by TCRdb on the immunoSEQ multiplex PCR reads, gives a single entry per CDR3 protein. Found here are about 300,000 distinct CDR3 sequences, roughly 90% of them singletons; the top ten hold around 0.2%.

This receptor was taken from a human donor with multiple sclerosis. The genes are TRBV15 and TRBJ2-3, with unresolved D. The sequenced sample was CD8+ T cells from PBMCs. CDR3 loop: CATSREAYTDTQYF. For the CDR3, the DNA is TGTGCCACCAGCAGAGAAGCATACACAGATACGCAGTATTTT.